One sample yielded the 22 T cell receptor beta chains listed below, sequenced in a study of early T cells in non-severe SARS-CoV-2 infection. TCRdb independently ran MiXCR on the 5' RACE reads; one entry per CDR3 protein. The data contain about 58,000 distinct CDR3 sequences, around 12% of them singletons. The sample was whole blood. These receptors were taken from an adult who was a healthcare worker with PCR-confirmed SARS-CoV-2 infection or an uninfected control (not recorded which).

This clonotype was counted at least ten times. The V gene is TRBV29-1, the J gene TRBJ1-5, with D perhaps TRBD1 (6 bases). CDR3 size: 14 residues. The germline V gene has CDR1 SQVTM and CDR2 ANQGSEA. The V and J ends lost 4 bases and 0 bases respectively, with 10 bases between them. Written as DNA, the CDR3 is TGCAGCGTTGGGGGGGCTGATAGCAATCAGCCCCAGCATTTT. This sequence encodes CSVGGADSNQPQHF. The entire variable domain, with the rest obtained from reference TRBV29-1 and TRBJ1-5, is as follows: SAVISQKPSRDICQRGTSLTIQCQVDSQVTMMFWYRQQPGQSLTLIATANQGSEATYESGFVIDKFPISRPNLTFSTLTVSNMSPEDSSIYLCSVGGADSNQPQHFGDGTRLSIL.

The V gene is TRBV7-9, the J gene TRBJ2-7, with D maybe TRBD1 (6 bases). Germline CDR1 SEHNR, CDR2 FQNEAQ (reference sequence). The CDR3 consists of 14 residues. V was cut by 5 bases and J by 2 bases, with 13 bases left in between. As DNA, the CDR3 is TGTGCCAGCAGCCGGACAGCCCAGACCTACGAGCAGTACTTC. It encodes CASSRTAQTYEQYF.

V is TRBV28 and J is TRBJ1-4; 7 bases align to TRBD1. Germline CDR1 reads MDHEN; CDR2 reads SYDVKM. The CDR3 totals 15 residues. V lost 2 bases to trimming and J lost 3 bases; unmatched junction nucleotides: 3. The CDR3, as DNA: TGTGCCAGCAGTTTAACCGGGACAGCTAATGAAAAACTGTTTTTT. Amino acid sequence: CASSLTGTANEKLFF.

The chain uses TRBV20-1 and TRBJ1-6, with D possibly TRBD1 on 5 matching bases. Deletions cut 0 bases from V and 8 bases from J, with 14 bases between. The germline V gene encodes CDR1 DFQATT and CDR2 SNEGSKA (reference sequence). CDR3 size: 15 residues. CDR3 DNA sequence: TGCAGTGCTAGAGATGTTACCGGGGGTGATTCACCCCTCCACTTT. Protein product: CSARDVTGGDSPLHF.

In its sample, this clonotype was seen many times. V is TRBV20-1 and J is TRBJ2-7; 12 positions agree with TRBD2. The germline V gene encodes CDR1 DFQATT and CDR2 SNEGSKA (reference sequence). The CDR3 sequence is 14 residues long. The J segment lost 5 bases and the V segment lost 8 bases, leaving 10 bases of the junction unmatched. CDR3 DNA sequence: TGCAGTATACAACGGACTAGCGGGATCCACGAGCAGTACTTC. This encodes CSIQRTSGIHEQYF.

This chain links TRBV19 with TRBJ1-2, with 9 bases aligning to TRBD1. V lost 4 bases, J lost 7 bases, and 10 bases stayed unmatched. The germline gives CDR1 LNHDA, CDR2 SQIVND (reference sequence). The CDR3 spans 15 residues. This CDR3 is CASSKPPGQGRGYTF. The CDR3 DNA reads TGTGCCAGTAGTAAACCACCGGGACAGGGACGTGGCTACACCTTC.

This clonotype was counted only a few times. V is TRBV29-1 and J is TRBJ2-5; 14 positions match TRBD2. Unmatched junction bases numbered 4, after V lost 6 bases and J lost 4 bases. This CDR3 contains 14 residues. The V gene's germline CDR1 is SQVTM and CDR2 ANQGSEA. In DNA, the CDR3 is TGCAGCGTGAGGACTAGCGGGAGGTTAGAGACCCAGTACTTC. Its translation: CSVRTSGRLETQYF.

This clonotype was detected ten times or more. The rearrangement links TRBV6-5 to TRBJ1-1; D not certain. Germline lookup yields CDR1 MNHEY and CDR2 SVGAGI. The V and J ends lost 6 bases and 0 bases respectively, with 11 bases between them. The CDR3 is made up of 14 amino acids. The CDR3 region is CASSWGSVNTEAFF. CDR3 nucleotide sequence: TGTGCCAGCAGCTGGGGATCAGTGAACACTGAAGCTTTCTTT.

This clonotype was counted many times. The chain couples TRBV7-9 to TRBJ1-6, with 7 bases fitting TRBD1. There are 15 residues in the CDR3. Germline CDR1 and CDR2: SEHNR and FQNEAQ (reference sequence). Trimming cost V 2 bases and J 7 bases; bases outside gene matches: 5. In nucleotides, the CDR3 is TGTGCCAGCAGCTTAATCGGGACAGCAAATTCACCCCTCCACTTT. Translated: CASSLIGTANSPLHF.

This clonotype was counted only a few times. The chain couples TRBV10-1 to TRBJ2-1, with a weak D call TRBD2 (6 bases). V lost 6 bases to trimming and J lost 10 bases, with 19 bases between them. This CDR3 contains 14 residues. Germline V gene data show CDR1 as WNHNN and CDR2 as SYGVQD (reference sequence). The CDR3 DNA reads as TGCGCCAGCAGATCAGGACCTGGGGGGTCGGAGCAGTTCTTC. Its protein product is CASRSGPGGSEQFF.

This clonotype occurred many times. The CDR3 nucleotides read TGCAGCGTTACCAGGGCCCCAGATACGCAGTATTTT. It codes for CSVTRAPDTQYF. The rearrangement links TRBV29-1 to TRBJ2-3; possibly TRBD1 for D (5 bases). Trimming took off 5 bases at V and 4 bases at J, with 10 bases between the two ends. This CDR3 comprises 12 residues. The germline CDR1 and CDR2 sequences are SQVTM and ANQGSEA.

This clonotype was observed at least ten times. This chain links TRBV29-1 with TRBJ1-2, with 8 bases fitting TRBD1. Germline V gives CDR1 SQVTM, CDR2 ANQGSEA. CDR3 size: 12 residues. J lost 7 bases, V lost 6 bases, and 7 bases had no gene match. DNA of the CDR3: TGCAGCGTGGTACAGGGGGATCTTGGCTACACCTTC. This codes for CSVVQGDLGYTF.

V usage is TRBV5-1 and J usage is TRBJ2-3; D is possibly TRBD2 (6 bases). The V gene's germline CDR1 is SGHRS and CDR2 YFSETQ. V was pared by 4 bases and J by 0 bases, with 9 bases between. The CDR3 has 14 residues. The CDR3 sequence: CASSIAASTDTQYF. Here the CDR3 DNA reads TGCGCCAGCAGCATAGCGGCTAGCACAGATACGCAGTATTTT.

This clonotype has just a few counts. The rearrangement uses TRBV4-1 and TRBJ2-1, with D perhaps given as TRBD1 or TRBD2 (5 bases each). Germline CDR1 MGHRA, CDR2 YSYEKL. This CDR3 region has 19 residues. Trimming took off 3 bases at V and 8 bases at J, with 29 bases between the two ends. CDR3 DNA sequence: TGCGCCAGCAGCCAGAATTACCCCTATGGGACCTCCAAGGATCATGAGCAGTTCTTC. Translated: CASSQNYPYGTSKDHEQFF.

A word on this clonotype: A read error may explain this, as a much larger clone is one base away. J is TRBJ2-7 and V is TRBV20-1, with D uncertain. Trimming removed 4 bases from V and 6 bases from J, with 13 bases in between. This CDR3 contains 12 residues. Germline V gene sequence: CDR1 DFQATT, CDR2 SNEGSKA (reference sequence). Written as DNA, the CDR3 is TGCAGTGCTACATTACAGTGGGGCGAGCAGTACTTC. It translates to CSATLQWGEQYF.

This chain joins TRBV12-3 or TRBV12-4 and TRBJ1-3; D is perhaps TRBD1 (6 bases). Deletions cut 2 bases from V and 8 bases from J, with 10 bases between. The CDR3 covers 13 residues. CDR3 sequence (DNA): TGTGCCAGCAGTTTAACAGGGCAGCACACCATATATTTT. Translated, it gives CASSLTGQHTIYF.

The gene calls are TRBV20-1 and TRBJ1-2, with a weak D call TRBD1 (6 bases). The germline CDR1 and CDR2 sequences are DFQATT and SNEGSKA (reference sequence). This CDR3 contains 12 residues. The germline V and J ends were trimmed by 3 bases and 4 bases, with 9 bases remaining between them. In DNA, the CDR3 is TGCAGTGCTAGGGTACAGGGCTATGGCTACACCTTC. This gives the protein CSARVQGYGYTF.

This chain uses TRBV21-1 with TRBJ2-7. TRBV21-1 is a documented pseudogene. This CDR3 is 15 amino acids long. As DNA, the CDR3 is TGTGCCAGCAGCAACTGTGACTGCCCAGATTACGAGCAGTACTTC. It yields the protein CASSNCDCPDYEQYF.

This clonotype was observed many times. The V gene is TRBV29-1, the J gene TRBJ2-3; D is unresolved. The CDR3 length is 10 residues. Germline values: CDR1 SQVTM, CDR2 ANQGSEA. V lost 5 bases to trimming and J lost 6 bases, with 6 bases between them. The DNA of the CDR3 is TGCAGCGTTCTCGTGGATACGCAGTATTTT. Protein product: CSVLVDTQYF.

This clonotype has at least ten counts. The chain joins TRBV29-1 to TRBJ1-4, with TRBD1 matching 7 bases. Germline CDR1 SQVTM, CDR2 ANQGSEA. The CDR3 is made up of 12 amino acids. V shed 3 bases, J shed 7 bases, and the junction held 2 bases outside the gene matches. The CDR3 DNA sequence: TGCAGCGTTGAGGCAGGGGGTGAAAAACTGTTTTTT. Translation gives CSVEAGGEKLFF.

This clonotype has ten or more counts. This chain connects TRBV6-1 to TRBJ1-2; TRBD1 matches 7 bases. CDR3 length equals 13 residues. V shed 7 bases, J shed 2 bases, and the junction held 4 bases outside the gene matches. Germline CDR1 is MNHNS and CDR2 is SASEGT. The CDR3 region is CASNPTGNYGYTF. The CDR3 DNA reads as TGTGCCAGCAATCCGACAGGGAACTATGGCTACACCTTC.

This clonotype has ten or more counts. V is TRBV12-3 or TRBV12-4 and J is TRBJ1-2; 10 nucleotides match TRBD1. With 3 bases clipped from V and 7 bases from J, the junction kept 5 bases outside the gene matches. CDR3 length equals 14 residues. Here the CDR3 DNA reads TGTGCCAGCAGTTTTGGACAGGGGGTACGTGGCTACACCTTC. As protein: CASSFGQGVRGYTF.